Listed below are T cell receptor beta chains from one sample, sequenced in a study of CD8 T cells in Susac syndrome. TCRdb re-called the immunoSEQ multiplex PCR reads through MiXCR, storing one row per CDR3 protein. Here the sample spans fewer than 150,000 distinct CDR3 sequences, roughly 93% being singletons. Specimen: CD4+ T cells from PBMCs. The receptors were gathered from a human donor with multiple sclerosis. CDR3s include the opening cysteine and the closing phenylalanine or tryptophan. A D gene is named only where the DNA matches it firmly. The size of a clone is reported for some rows only, either as once, few or many, or as a class for expanded clones.

CDR3,DNA,J,D,size,V
CSAHQDAYGYTF,TGCAGCGCCCATCAAGACGCCTATGGCTACACCTTC,TRBJ1-2,-,-,TRBV20-1
CASSQEPASGNTIYF,TGCGCCAGCAGCCAAGAGCCCGCCTCTGGAAACACCATATATTTT,TRBJ1-3,-,once,TRBV4-3
CSAIPAINYGYTF,TGCAGTGCGATCCCAGCGATTAACTATGGCTACACCTTC,TRBJ1-2,-,-,TRBV20-1
CASSLFGGRGGYTF,TGTGCCAGCAGTTTATTTGGGGGCAGGGGTGGCTACACCTTC,TRBJ1-2,-,-,TRBV27
CASSSTGIPEAFF,TGTGCCAGCAGCTCAACAGGGATACCTGAAGCTTTCTTT,TRBJ1-1,-,-,TRBV7-2
CASRGLAGGLSNTGELFF,TGTGCCAGCAGGGGACTAGCGGGGGGACTCTCAAACACCGGGGAGCTGTTTTTT,TRBJ2-2,TRBD2,-,TRBV6-1
CASSREGQSEADTQYF,TGTGCCAGCAGCCGGGAGGGACAGAGCGAGGCAGATACGCAGTATTTT,TRBJ2-3,-,-,TRBV7-9
CASSLPGRQETQYF,TGTGCCAGCTCACTGCCGGGGCGCCAAGAGACCCAGTACTTC,TRBJ2-5,-,-,TRBV18
CASSQTQSSGANVLTF,TGTGCCAGCAGTCAGACTCAGAGCTCTGGGGCCAACGTCCTGACTTTC,TRBJ2-6,-,-,TRBV14
CASVSGPNPYEQYF,TGTGCCAGCGTTTCGGGACCCAACCCCTACGAGCAGTACTTC,TRBJ2-7,-,-,TRBV6-1
CASSQGFGGANEKLFF,TGTGCCAGCAGCCAAGGGTTCGGGGGTGCTAATGAAAAACTGTTTTTT,TRBJ1-4,-,-,TRBV3-1
CASSSTGENTGELFF,TGTGCCAGCAGCTCGACAGGGGAGAACACCGGGGAGCTGTTTTTT,TRBJ2-2,TRBD1,-,TRBV7-9
CASSPRSGGANTGELFF,TGTGCCAGCTCACCCAGGAGCGGGGGGGCGAACACCGGGGAGCTGTTTTTT,TRBJ2-2,TRBD2,-,TRBV18
CASSPGQQTTVQYF,TGCGCCAGCAGCCCGGGGCAACAGACTACGGTGCAGTACTTC,TRBJ2-7,-,-,TRBV5-1
CSVEDLYVSRGIYF,TGCAGCGTTGAAGATCTTTATGTGTCCAGGGGGATTTACTTC,TRBJ2-5,TRBD1,-,TRBV29-1
CSAAGQGAKYF,TGCAGTGCCGCGGGACAGGGGGCTAAGTACTTC,TRBJ2-7,TRBD1,once,TRBV20-1
CASSLSEPAYEQYF,TGTGCCAGCAGCCTTAGCGAACCGGCCTACGAGCAGTACTTC,TRBJ2-7,-,-,TRBV3-1
CAWTLRRNYGYTF,TGTGCCTGGACTTTGCGGAGAAACTATGGCTACACCTTC,TRBJ1-2,-,-,TRBV30
CASSRQGDTGELFF,TGTGCCAGCAGTCGACAGGGAGACACCGGGGAGCTGTTTTTT,TRBJ2-2,TRBD1,-,TRBV7-2
CASSPGTSGQETQYF,TGTGCCAGCTCACCTGGGACTAGCGGGCAAGAGACCCAGTACTTC,TRBJ2-5,TRBD2,-,TRBV18
CASSPTGGVNQPQHF,TGTGCCAGCAGCCCGACAGGGGGAGTCAATCAGCCCCAGCATTTT,TRBJ1-5,TRBD1,few,TRBV6-1
CASSHRGGVDTGELFF,TGTGCCAGCTCCCACAGAGGGGGGGTAGACACCGGGGAGCTGTTTTTT,TRBJ2-2,-,-,TRBV6-6